This entry features one TCR beta chain sequence. The method was immunoSEQ multiplex PCR; TCRdb's version includes in-frame clones alone and lacks a portion of them. Of some 10,000 clones in the sample, approximately 88% were seen once. The data are from a study of pediatric ulcerative colitis. The receptor's source is a girl aged 10-17 years with moderate ulcerative colitis. The sample consisted of blood.

The CDR3 DNA follows: TGTGCCAGCAGCTTAGCGGGAGGATCAGATACGCAGTATTTT. Amino acids: CASSLAGGSDTQYF. This chain links TRBV7-3 with TRBJ2-3; TRBD2 matches 8 bases. V trimming: 2 bases; J trimming: 4 bases; junction bases outside the gene matches: 2. Germline assignment: CDR1 SGHTA and CDR2 FQGTGA. The CDR3 length is 14 residues.